The 27 T cell receptor beta chains below come from one sample, sequenced in a study of persistence of HIV-infected CD4 T cells. The immunoSEQ assay was version 4, run in survey mode. The assay was immunoSEQ multiplex PCR, and TCRdb's table has in-frame clones only and misses some. The repertoire consists of about 36,000 clones, with 75% to 90% occurring once and the leading ten covering 0.97%. These receptors lack a known antigen. Overlapping HIV-1 Gag 15-mer peptides at about 1 ug per peptide per mL were used. Sorted nonresponding memory CD4+ T cells were CD40L-negative, CD69-negative, CD45RO-high. Sequencing used cultured CD4+ T cells from PBMCs, obtained from a patient who received antiretroviral therapy. The receptors derive from an adult with HIV. The donor label of this sample is uncertain.

The V call is TRBV7-9, the J call TRBJ1-2; D not certain. CDR3 length equals 13 residues. The V and J ends lost 1 base and 10 bases respectively, with 13 bases between them. Germline V gene lookup returns CDR1 SEHNR and CDR2 FQNEAQ (reference sequence). This CDR3 reads CASSLEVGSDYTF. CDR3 nucleotides: TGTGCCAGCAGCTTAGAGGTTGGGTCCGACTACACCTTC.

This chain links TRBV18 with TRBJ1-1; tentatively, D is TRBD1 (5 bases). Trimming stripped 2 bases from V and 8 bases from J, with 9 bases between. The germline gives CDR1 KGHSH, CDR2 LQKENI. The CDR3 consists of 12 residues. The CDR3 is CASSPLAGEAFF. Written as DNA, the CDR3 is TGTGCCAGCTCACCATTAGCAGGGGAAGCTTTCTTT. The full variable domain, with the rest looked up from reference TRBV18 and TRBJ1-1, is NAGVMQNPRHLVRRRGQEARLRCSPMKGHSHVYWYRQLPEEGLKFMVYLQKENIIDESGMPKERFSAEFPKEGPSILRIQQVVRGDSAAYFCASSPLAGEAFFGQGTRLTVV.

The chain uses TRBV19 and TRBJ1-1; D is undetermined. CDR3 size: 15 residues. Trimming left V 1 base short and J 0 bases short, with 9 bases between. Germline values: CDR1 LNHDA, CDR2 SQIVND (reference sequence). CDR3: CASSIGGLMNTEAFF. The DNA for the CDR3 is TGTGCCAGTAGTATAGGGGGTTTGATGAACACTGAAGCTTTCTTT.

The chain links TRBV3-1 (or the pseudogene TRBV3-2) to TRBJ1-2; D unresolved. Trimming shortened V by 7 bases and J by 4 bases, and 10 bases separated the two germline ends. Germline V gene data show CDR1 as LGHDT and CDR2 as YNNKEL (reference sequence). The CDR3 covers 12 residues. Written as DNA, the CDR3 is TGTGCCAGCACCGGCAGCATCTATGGCTACACCTTC. Its protein is CASTGSIYGYTF.

The chain has TRBV7-9 and TRBJ2-7; 9 bases fit TRBD1. Germline assignment: CDR1 SEHNR and CDR2 FQNEAQ (reference sequence). The CDR3 runs 16 residues. The junction had 10 bases not matched to a gene; V was cut back by 5 bases and J by 2 bases. In DNA, the CDR3 is TGTGCCAGCAGCCCTAGGGGGGACAGGGCCACCTACGAGCAGTACTTC. This sequence encodes CASSPRGDRATYEQYF.

The V gene is TRBV3-1 (or the pseudogene TRBV3-2), the J gene TRBJ1-1; no firm D call. The CDR3 covers 15 residues. Germline CDR1 and CDR2: LGHDT and YNNKEL (reference sequence). V dropped 0 bases and J dropped 5 bases, with 13 bases sitting between them. DNA for the CDR3: TGTGCCAGCAGCCAAGATTTCACACCGGGGACTGAAGCTTTCTTT. As protein: CASSQDFTPGTEAFF.

The CDR3 DNA reads as TGTGCCAGCAGCTTGGGGGTAGTACTCCTCACAGATACGCAGTATTTT. This encodes CASSLGVVLLTDTQYF. The chain joins TRBV5-6 to TRBJ2-3, with D hard to call. The ends were cut back, 0 bases at V and 2 bases at J, with 13 bases in the middle. Germline CDR1 and CDR2: SGHDT and YYEEEE. The CDR3 sequence is 16 residues long.

V usage is TRBV19 and J usage is TRBJ2-7, with D possibly being TRBD1 or TRBD2 (5 bases each). Trimming took off 1 base at V and 2 bases at J, with 15 bases between the two ends. The germline CDR1 and CDR2 sequences are LNHDA and SQIVND (reference sequence). The CDR3 sequence is 16 residues long. CDR3 sequence: CASSIGWSRDPYEQYF. CDR3 DNA: TGTGCCAGTAGTATAGGGTGGAGCAGGGACCCCTACGAGCAGTACTTC.

The rearrangement links TRBV9 to TRBJ2-2; the D gene is possibly TRBD1 (6 bases). The ends were cut back, 6 bases at V and 7 bases at J, with 13 bases in the middle. This CDR3 contains 13 residues. Germline V CDR1 and CDR2: SGDLS, YYNGEE. The CDR3 sequence: CASNEGDDGELFF. The CDR3 DNA is TGTGCCAGCAATGAGGGGGACGACGGGGAGCTGTTTTTT.

The rearrangement joins TRBV5-4 to TRBJ1-2, with D possibly TRBD1 on 6 matching bases. Germline loops: CDR1 SGHNT, CDR2 YYREEE (reference sequence). The CDR3 has 14 amino acids. The ends were cut back, 2 bases at V and 6 bases at J, with 14 bases in the middle. CDR3 nucleotides: TGTGCCAGCAGCTTTGATCGACAGGCCCATGGCTACACCTTC. Translation: CASSFDRQAHGYTF.

This sequence joins TRBV7-3 and TRBJ2-6, with D unresolved. This CDR3 region has 14 residues. CDR1 is SGHTA, CDR2 FQGTGA, per germline. V gave up 5 bases and J gave up 0 bases, with 5 bases separating them. CDR3 in amino acids: CASSLNSGANVLTF. The CDR3 DNA reads as TGTGCCAGCAGCCTAAACTCTGGGGCCAACGTCCTGACTTTC.

The rearrangement uses TRBV5-3 and TRBJ1-2, with TRBD1 as a possible D gene (5 bases). TRBV5-3 is known as an ORF, though its function is uncertain. Trimming removed 4 bases at V and 4 bases at J, with 23 bases between. CDR3 length equals 17 residues. CDR3: CARSRLVPGLAGYGYTF. CDR3 nucleotides: TGTGCCAGAAGCCGTCTAGTGCCGGGGCTCGCAGGCTATGGCTACACCTTC.

In this sample, this clone turned up a few times. The chain links TRBV25-1 to TRBJ2-1; tentatively, D is TRBD1 or TRBD2 (6 bases each). V lost 6 bases, J lost 4 bases, and 16 bases lay in between. The length of the CDR3 is 15 residues. From germline, CDR1 is MGHDK and CDR2 SYGVNS. The CDR3, as DNA: TGTGCCAGCAGGGCCCCCCGGGGGCGGTACAATGAGCAGTTCTTC. Translating gives CASRAPRGRYNEQFF.

The CDR3 DNA sequence: TGTGCCAGCAGCTCCCCGGGATTGGGAGAGAATTCACCCCTCCACTTT. Protein: CASSSPGLGENSPLHF. The chain links TRBV7-8 to TRBJ1-6; the D is unclear. The CDR3 is made up of 16 amino acids. V was pared by 4 bases and J by 7 bases, with 17 bases between. Germline CDR1 SGHVS, CDR2 FQNEAQ.

The J gene is TRBJ1-2, the V gene TRBV14; D might be TRBD1 (5 bases). With 5 bases removed from V and 7 bases from J, the gap between germline ends came to 29 bases. The germline V gene has CDR1 SGHDN and CDR2 FVKESK. This CDR3 has 18 residues. CDR3 amino acids: CASSGTGARASWDRGYTF. CDR3 in DNA: TGTGCCAGCAGCGGAACTGGGGCAAGGGCGAGCTGGGACCGTGGCTACACCTTC.

The gene calls are TRBV3-1 (or the pseudogene TRBV3-2) and TRBJ2-7; perhaps TRBD2 as D (5 bases). The V and J ends lost 4 bases and 7 bases respectively, with 20 bases between them. The CDR3 contains 15 residues. Germline values: CDR1 LGHDT, CDR2 YNNKEL (reference sequence). The CDR3 DNA sequence: TGTGCCAGCAGCCTTTGGGAGAAACCCACTAATGAGCAGTACTTC. Translated: CASSLWEKPTNEQYF.

The chain recombines TRBV2 with TRBJ2-1; 8 positions match TRBD2. From germline, CDR1 is SNHLY and CDR2 FYNNEI. Trimming took 2 bases from V and 7 from J; bases not matched to a gene: 4. The CDR3 is 14 amino acids. For the CDR3, the DNA is TGTGCCAGCAGTGAACGGGGGGGCCGGAATGAGCAGTTCTTC. Encoded protein: CASSERGGRNEQFF.

The CDR3 reads CASSFVTGDIQYF. As DNA, the CDR3 is TGCGCCAGCAGCTTCGTAACAGGGGACATTCAGTACTTC. The chain has TRBV5-1 and TRBJ2-4, with 7 bases aligning to TRBD1. Germline CDR1 SGHRS, CDR2 YFSETQ. V was clipped by 2 bases and J by 8 bases; unmatched bases: 4. This CDR3 spans 13 amino acids.

This rearrangement joins TRBV14 to TRBJ1-2, with D unresolved. The germline V and J ends were trimmed by 4 bases and 6 bases, with 18 bases remaining between them. CDR3 length: 15 amino acids. Per the germline V gene, CDR1 is SGHDN and CDR2 is FVKESK. The DNA for the CDR3 is TGTGCCAGCAGCCTTACGGGCATGGGTGATAATGGCTACACCTTC. Amino acids: CASSLTGMGDNGYTF.

The chain carries TRBV6-5 and TRBJ1-1, with D perhaps matching TRBD1 (5 bases). CDR1 is MNHEY and CDR2 is SVGAGI in the germline V gene. CDR3 length: 16 amino acids. Trimming cost V 2 bases and J 0 bases, with 13 bases left between them. The CDR3, as DNA: TGTGCCAGCAGTTACCGACAGTCCACAATGAACACTGAAGCTTTCTTT. Translating gives CASSYRQSTMNTEAFF.

V gene TRBV11-1 combines with J gene TRBJ1-1; D call uncertain. This CDR3 spans 11 amino acids. Trimming pared 3 bases from V and 8 bases from J, leaving 7 bases between. CDR1 and CDR2 from the germline V gene are SGHAT and FQDESV (reference sequence). The CDR3 DNA reads TGTGCCAGCAGCTTGGAAGGGGAAGCTTTCTTT. Translating it yields CASSLEGEAFF. Complete variable domain (other parts from reference TRBV11-1 and TRBJ1-1): EAEVAQSPRYKITEKSQAVAFWCDPISGHATLYWYRQILGQGPELLVQFQDESVVDDSQLPKDRFSAERLKGVDSTLKIQPAELGDSAMYLCASSLEGEAFFGQGTRLTVV.

The chain combines TRBV3-1 (or the pseudogene TRBV3-2) with TRBJ2-4; perhaps TRBD2 as D (7 bases). This CDR3 has 18 amino acids. Looked up from germline, CDR1 is LGHDT and CDR2 is YNNKEL (reference sequence). V lost 0 bases, J lost 1 base, and 16 bases lay in between. The CDR3 here is CASSQDGRGIGAKNIQYF. The CDR3 region has the DNA TGTGCCAGCAGCCAAGATGGGAGGGGGATTGGGGCCAAAAACATTCAGTACTTC.

This sequence joins TRBV5-1 and TRBJ2-6; D gene unclear. The CDR3 runs 15 residues. Trimming stripped 4 bases from V and 1 base from J, with 9 bases between. CDR1 and CDR2 (germline): SGHRS, YFSETQ. The CDR3 spells CASSPEASGANVLTF. CDR3 coding DNA: TGCGCCAGCAGCCCTGAGGCTTCTGGGGCCAACGTCCTGACTTTC. The full variable domain, with the rest looked up from reference TRBV5-1 and TRBJ2-6, is KAGVTQTPRYLIKTRGQQVTLSCSPISGHRSVSWYQQTPGQGLQFLFEYFSETQRNKGNFPGRFSGRQFSNSRSEMNVSTLELGDSALYLCASSPEASGANVLTFGAGSRLTVL.

CDR3 nucleotides: TGTGCCACCAGTGAGCCCCGACTGGATCGCACAGATACGCAGTATTTT. This gives the protein CATSEPRLDRTDTQYF. J is TRBJ2-3 and V is TRBV24-1, with D uncertain. V gave up 4 bases and J gave up 1 base, with 14 bases separating them. This CDR3 is 16 amino acids long. Germline V gives CDR1 KGHDR, CDR2 SFDVKD.

The chain carries TRBV21-1 and TRBJ1-3. TRBV21-1 is recorded as a pseudogene. This CDR3 is built from 16 residues. The CDR3 spells CASSKEPGNSGNTIYF. CDR3 DNA sequence: TGTGCCAGCAGCAAAGAGCCGGGCAACTCTGGAAACACCATATATTTT.

This chain uses TRBV6-4 with TRBJ2-3, with 13 positions matching TRBD2. Germline-derived CDR1 and CDR2 are MRHNA and SNTAGT. The CDR3 totals 14 residues. J was trimmed by 12 bases and V by 6 bases; bases with no gene match: 9. The CDR3 nucleotides read TGTGCCAGCAGCTTGACTAGCGGGGGGCCAGGCCAGTATTTT. This sequence encodes CASSLTSGGPGQYF.

The chain joins TRBV15 to TRBJ1-1; 8 bases fit TRBD1. The junction had 11 bases not matched to a gene; V was cut back by 0 bases and J by 5 bases. The CDR3 consists of 17 residues. Germline values: CDR1 LNHNV, CDR2 YYDKDF (reference sequence). The CDR3 sequence: CATSRDGAGGLVTEAFF. CDR3 sequence (DNA): TGTGCCACCAGCAGAGATGGGGCAGGGGGCTTGGTAACTGAAGCTTTCTTT.